This T cell receptor beta chain was captured in a study of a mutant IDH1 vaccine in newly diagnosed glioma. Concerning this clone: The antigen remains unidentified.

V dropped 3 bases and J dropped 6 bases, with 16 bases sitting between them. CDR1 is WNHNN, CDR2 SYGVQD, per germline (reference sequence). The CDR3 runs to 15 residues. Documented time point: week 5, during vaccination. Every single dose of the vaccine, 300 ug of mutant IDH1 20-mer peptide, came with topical imiquimod. Produced via immunoSEQ multiplex PCR; TCRdb's table is partial and in-frame only. The data show around 61,000 clones, 70% to 90% seen once. Material: PBMCs, obtained from a glioma patient whose treatment included an IDH1 peptide vaccine. This sequence joins TRBV10-1 and TRBJ2-3; no definite D call. This clonotype originated in a woman in her 40s with glioma. CDR3 DNA: TGCGCCAGCAGTGAAAAGGCGGATGGCTGGGATACGCAGTATTTT. Its translation is CASSEKADGWDTQYF.